This entry lists 23 T cell receptor beta chains sequenced from one sample in a study of cytomegalovirus exposure and HLA in healthy donors. Use of 60 Vbeta and 13 Jbeta primers characterized the PCR. This table comes from immunoSEQ multiplex PCR, and its TCRdb copy is limited to in-frame clones, with some not included. The sample includes 150,000 to 200,000 clones, roughly 80% seen only once; the top ten take 9.5% to 10%. The sample comprised PBMCs. Receptors originate from a man younger than 35 in good health and CMV-seropositive.

The chain employs TRBV7-2 and TRBJ2-2; a possible D gene is TRBD2 (5 bases). The V gene lost 1 base and the J gene lost 1 base, with 7 bases spanning the gap. Germline V CDR1 and CDR2: SGHTA, FQGNSA. The CDR3 sequence is 15 residues long. The CDR3 DNA follows: TGTGCCAGCAGCTTAGGGACTTGGAACACCGGGGAGCTGTTTTTT. It yields the protein CASSLGTWNTGELFF.

This clone came up a few times. The chain has TRBV5-1 and TRBJ1-1, with a weak D call TRBD1 (6 bases). This CDR3 is built from 16 residues. Germline V gene data show CDR1 as SGHRS and CDR2 as YFSETQ. The V gene lost 1 base and the J gene lost 0 bases, with 13 bases spanning the gap. Written as DNA, the CDR3 is TGCGCCAGCAGCTTGCGGGGGGCGCCGATGAACACTGAAGCTTTCTTT. Its translation: CASSLRGAPMNTEAFF.

The rearrangement links TRBV19 to TRBJ2-7, with D maybe TRBD1 (6 bases). Germline CDR1 and CDR2: LNHDA and SQIVND (reference sequence). The germline V and J ends were trimmed by 10 bases and 0 bases, with 16 bases remaining between them. The CDR3 has 14 amino acids. DNA of the CDR3: TGTGCCACTACCACAGGGCCCAGCTCCTACGAGCAGTACTTC. This codes for CATTTGPSSYEQYF.

The V call is TRBV10-2, the J call TRBJ2-1; 13 bases are shared with TRBD2. Germline CDR1 and CDR2: WSHSY and SAAADI. CDR3 length: 14 amino acids. V trimming: 10 bases; J trimming: 10 bases; junction bases outside the gene matches: 10. CDR3 amino acids: CATLGLAGDYEQFF. CDR3 DNA sequence: TGCGCCACCCTAGGACTAGCGGGAGATTACGAGCAGTTCTTC.

This chain joins TRBV7-9 and TRBJ1-4; TRBD1 matches 9 bases. Germline-derived CDR1 and CDR2 are SEHNR and FQNEAQ (reference sequence). The V and J ends lost 6 bases and 7 bases, in that order; junction bases with no gene match: 6. The CDR3 length is 14 residues. Here the CDR3 reads CASRKQGASEKLFF. The CDR3 DNA follows: TGTGCCAGCAGAAAACAGGGGGCGAGTGAAAAACTGTTTTTT.

The genes are TRBV2 and TRBJ1-3; 8 positions match TRBD1. The germline CDR1 and CDR2 sequences are SNHLY and FYNNEI. V shed 7 bases, J shed 3 bases, and the junction held 8 bases outside the gene matches. This CDR3 is 15 amino acids long. CDR3 loop: CASNIQGAGGNTIYF. CDR3 nucleotides: TGTGCCAGCAATATCCAGGGGGCTGGTGGAAACACCATATATTTT.

Comments on this clone: One junction end disagrees with the germline gene, perhaps due to a read error. The chain links TRBV5-1 to TRBJ2-3; D possibly corresponds to TRBD1 (5 bases). CDR3 length: 17 amino acids. CDR1 SGHRS and CDR2 YFSETQ come from the germline V gene. The CDR3 loop reads CAGSSGQMGSSTDTQYF. As DNA, the CDR3 is TGCGCCGGCAGCTCCGGACAAATGGGTTCATCGACAGATACGCAGTATTTT.

The rearrangement joins TRBV19 to TRBJ1-1; D gene uncertain. There are 11 residues in the CDR3. The germline CDR1 and CDR2 sequences are LNHDA and SQIVND (reference sequence). The ends were cut back, 1 base at V and 7 bases at J, with 4 bases in the middle. In nucleotides, the CDR3 is TGTGCCAGTAGTATAGGCGGTGAAGCTTTCTTT. This codes for CASSIGGEAFF.

The chain employs TRBV5-4 and TRBJ1-1; 8 bases line up with TRBD1. The CDR3 has 15 residues. V lost 0 bases and J lost 3; bases outside the gene matches: 4. Germline CDR1 SGHNT, CDR2 YYREEE (reference sequence). The CDR3 region is CASSLAIQGDTEAFF. In DNA, the CDR3 is TGTGCCAGCAGCTTGGCCATACAGGGGGACACTGAAGCTTTCTTT.

The chain carries TRBV13 and TRBJ2-1, with 14 bases matching TRBD2. The CDR3 spans 17 residues. Germline V lookup: CDR1 PRHDT, CDR2 FYEKMQ (reference sequence). The V segment lost 4 bases and the J segment 6 bases; nucleotides outside the gene matches: 8. CDR3 DNA: TGTGCCAGCAGCTACCGACTAGCGGGGGGGTTAGGCAATGAGCAGTTCTTC. Translating gives CASSYRLAGGLGNEQFF.

V gene TRBV2 combines with J gene TRBJ2-3, with D maybe TRBD1 (6 bases). The CDR3 length is 13 residues. Germline CDR1 is SNHLY and CDR2 is FYNNEI. V was shortened by 5 bases and J by 2 bases, with 8 bases between the two germline ends. The CDR3 region has the DNA TGTGCCAGCAGTAGGGACACCACAGATACGCAGTATTTT. Amino acids: CASSRDTTDTQYF. Full variable domain (outside the CDR3, taken from reference TRBV2 and TRBJ2-3): EPEVTQTPSHQVTQMGQEVILRCVPISNHLYFYWYRQILGQKVEFLVSFYNNEISEKSEIFDDQFSVERPDGSNFTLKIRSTKLEDSAMYFCASSRDTTDTQYFGPGTRLTVL.

This chain uses TRBV6-5 with TRBJ2-5; 13 positions agree with TRBD2. In germline, CDR1 is MNHEY, CDR2 SVGAGI. V shed 7 bases, J shed 7 bases, and the junction held 6 bases outside the gene matches. The CDR3 totals 14 residues. The CDR3 spells CASTRTSGSGTQYF. CDR3 DNA: TGTGCCAGCACCCGGACTAGCGGGAGCGGGACCCAGTACTTC.

The chain links TRBV27 to TRBJ1-1; TRBD1 aligns across 12 bases. The V gene's germline CDR1 is MNHEY and CDR2 SMNVEV (reference sequence). Trimming took 3 bases from V and 8 from J; bases not matched to a gene: 4. The CDR3 is 14 amino acids. The CDR3 reads CASSFGTGGKEAFF. As DNA, the CDR3 is TGTGCCAGCAGTTTCGGGACAGGGGGCAAAGAAGCTTTCTTT.

The chain joins TRBV7-2 to TRBJ2-4, with a weak D call TRBD2 (6 bases). This CDR3 is built from 17 residues. The V gene's germline CDR1 is SGHTA and CDR2 FQGNSA. With 5 bases removed from V and 0 bases from J, the gap between germline ends came to 17 bases. The CDR3 region is CASSPIGTVLAKNIQYF. For the CDR3, the DNA is TGTGCCAGCAGCCCAATCGGGACTGTTCTAGCCAAAAACATTCAGTACTTC.

The chain employs TRBV9 and TRBJ1-1, with D maybe TRBD1 (6 bases). The V gene's germline CDR1 is SGDLS and CDR2 YYNGEE. The V end was cut by 0 bases, the J end by 7 bases, with 19 bases between. The CDR3 spans 16 residues. CDR3 sequence reads: CASSVVLGAPDLEAFF. The CDR3 DNA is TGTGCCAGCAGCGTAGTGTTGGGGGCGCCAGACCTTGAAGCTTTCTTT.

This clone was seen a single time. DNA of the CDR3: TGCAGCGTTGATCGAGGGATGAACACTGAAGCTTTCTTT. It specifies CSVDRGMNTEAFF. The rearrangement joins TRBV29-1 to TRBJ1-1; D gene ambiguous. Germline V gene data show CDR1 as SQVTM and CDR2 as ANQGSEA. The CDR3 runs to 13 residues. The germline V and J ends were trimmed by 3 bases and 0 bases, with 8 bases remaining between them.

V gene TRBV9 combines with J gene TRBJ2-4, with 8 bases identical to TRBD1. Germline lookup yields CDR1 SGDLS and CDR2 YYNGEE. The ends lost 1 base at V and 6 bases at J; junction bases unmatched: 6. This CDR3 is built from 15 residues. CDR3 amino acids: CASSVTAGGLNIQYF. The CDR3 region has the DNA TGTGCCAGCAGCGTAACCGCAGGGGGCTTAAACATTCAGTACTTC. Supplemented by reference TRBV9 and TRBJ2-4, the full variable domain reads DSGVTQTPKHLITATGQRVTLRCSPRSGDLSVYWYQQSLDQGLQFLIQYYNGEERAKGNILERFSAQQFPDLHSELNLSSLELGDSALYFCASSVTAGGLNIQYFGAGTRLSVL.

This clone was counted only a few times. This chain uses TRBV5-1 with TRBJ2-3; unclear D gene. The CDR3 has 14 residues. The V gene's germline CDR1 is SGHRS and CDR2 YFSETQ. With 3 bases removed from V and 0 bases from J, the gap between germline ends came to 8 bases. DNA for the CDR3: TGCGCCAGCAGCTATTTAACTAGCACAGATACGCAGTATTTT. It codes for CASSYLTSTDTQYF.

J is TRBJ2-1 and V is TRBV7-8; a possible D gene is TRBD1 (6 bases). Germline-derived CDR1 and CDR2 are SGHVS and FQNEAQ. Trimming shortened V by 5 bases and J by 4 bases, and 15 bases separated the two germline ends. The CDR3 sequence is 15 residues long. CDR3 sequence reads: CASSQSGHPYNEQFF. The CDR3 region has the DNA TGTGCCAGCAGCCAGTCGGGACACCCATACAATGAGCAGTTCTTC.

This clone has a handful of counts. J is TRBJ2-5 and V is TRBV9; D not resolved. V lost 4 bases and J lost 2, with 12 bases in between. The germline V gene has CDR1 SGDLS and CDR2 YYNGEE. The CDR3 sequence is 14 residues long. CDR3 sequence reads: CASSPLPLQETQYF. The CDR3 nucleotides read TGTGCCAGCAGCCCCCTCCCACTACAAGAGACCCAGTACTTC.

The V call is TRBV5-1, the J call TRBJ2-7; TRBD1 matches at 9 bases. CDR1 is SGHRS, CDR2 YFSETQ, per germline. V lost 1 base, J lost 3 bases, and 5 bases stayed unmatched. There are 15 residues in the CDR3. The CDR3 nucleotides read TGCGCCAGCAGCTTGTCGGGGACAGGGTACTACGAGCAGTACTTC. Protein: CASSLSGTGYYEQYF.

This clone was seen a single time. J is TRBJ2-3 and V is TRBV9, with 9 positions matching TRBD2. Germline assignment: CDR1 SGDLS and CDR2 YYNGEE. Germline trimming cut 5 bases from V and 6 bases from J; bases unmatched to any gene: 4. This CDR3 comprises 13 residues. The CDR3, as DNA: TGTGCCAGCAGTGAGCGGGGGGCGGATACGCAGTATTTT. Protein sequence: CASSERGADTQYF.

The chain uses TRBV27 and TRBJ1-5; D may be TRBD1 (6 bases). Germline values: CDR1 MNHEY, CDR2 SMNVEV (reference sequence). V was pared by 1 base and J by 1 base, with 11 bases between. The length of the CDR3 is 16 residues. The DNA for the CDR3 is TGTGCCAGCAGTTTATTGGGGGGGGCAAGCAATCAGCCCCAGCATTTT. Translation: CASSLLGGASNQPQHF.